This TCR beta chain was recorded in a study of cytomegalovirus exposure and HLA in healthy donors. Broader study findings: Available immune exposure information was restricted to CMV serostatus only. Cytomegalovirus-associated status was assigned to approximately 160 TCR beta chains.

With respect to this clone: What it recognizes is unknown.

It was with 60 Vbeta and 13 Jbeta primers that the PCR ran. Profiled with immunoSEQ multiplex PCR; TCRdb holds only in-frame clones, not every one. In the table there are hundreds of thousands of clones, about four fifths of which are singletons. With V trimmed by 5 bases and J by 3 bases, 7 bases remained unmatched. Germline values: CDR1 SGHNT, CDR2 YYREEE (reference sequence). The CDR3 length is 14 residues. The clonotype originates from a man aged 35 to 55 in good health and CMV-seropositive. V is TRBV5-4 and J is TRBJ2-5, with TRBD1 matching 7 bases. Sequences were obtained from PBMCs. The CDR3 region has the DNA TGTGCCAGCAGACCCGGGACAGAGAAAGAGACCCAGTACTTC. It codes for CASRPGTEKETQYF. The whole variable domain, filled in from reference TRBV5-4 and TRBJ2-5, reads ETGVTQSPTHLIKTRGQQVTLRCSSQSGHNTVSWYQQALGQGPQFIFQYYREEENGRGNFPPRFSGLQFPNYSSELNVNALELDDSALYLCASRPGTEKETQYFGPGTRLLVL.